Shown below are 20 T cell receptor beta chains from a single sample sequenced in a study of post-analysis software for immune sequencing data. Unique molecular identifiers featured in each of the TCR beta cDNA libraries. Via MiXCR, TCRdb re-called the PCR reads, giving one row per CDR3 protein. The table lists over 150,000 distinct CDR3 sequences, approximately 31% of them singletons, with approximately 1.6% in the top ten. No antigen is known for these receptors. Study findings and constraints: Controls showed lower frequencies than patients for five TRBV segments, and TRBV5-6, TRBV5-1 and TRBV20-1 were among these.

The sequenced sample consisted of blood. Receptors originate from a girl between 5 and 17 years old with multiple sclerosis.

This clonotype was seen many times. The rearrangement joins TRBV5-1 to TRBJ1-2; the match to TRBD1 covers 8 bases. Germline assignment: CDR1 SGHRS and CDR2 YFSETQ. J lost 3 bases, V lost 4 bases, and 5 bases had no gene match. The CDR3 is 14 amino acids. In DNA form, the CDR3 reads TGCGCCAGCAGCCTGGACAGGGTTGACTATGGCTACACCTTC. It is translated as CASSLDRVDYGYTF.

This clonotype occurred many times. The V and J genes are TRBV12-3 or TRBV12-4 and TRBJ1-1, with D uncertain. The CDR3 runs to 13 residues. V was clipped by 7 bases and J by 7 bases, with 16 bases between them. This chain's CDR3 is CASTPPRALEAFF. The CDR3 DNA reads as TGTGCCAGCACCCCACCAAGGGCCCTTGAAGCTTTCTTT.

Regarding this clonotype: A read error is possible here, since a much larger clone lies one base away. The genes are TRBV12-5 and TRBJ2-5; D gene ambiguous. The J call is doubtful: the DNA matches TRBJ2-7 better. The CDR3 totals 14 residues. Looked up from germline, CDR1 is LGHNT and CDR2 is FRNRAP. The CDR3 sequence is CASGFFAEGYEQYF. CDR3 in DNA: TGTGCTAGTGGTTTCTTTGCAGAAGGTTACGAGCAGTACTTC.

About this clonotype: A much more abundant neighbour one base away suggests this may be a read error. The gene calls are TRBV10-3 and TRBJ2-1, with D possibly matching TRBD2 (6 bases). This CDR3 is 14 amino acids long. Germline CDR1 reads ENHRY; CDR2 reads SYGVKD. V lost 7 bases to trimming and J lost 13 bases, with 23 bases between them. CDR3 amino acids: CAINSGGMQETQFF. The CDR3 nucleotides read TGTGCCATCAATTCGGGCGGGATGCAAGAGACCCAGTTCTTC.

Written as DNA, the CDR3 is TGTGCCAGCAGCTCCCCCTTCCGGCAGTCCACAGATACGCAGTATTTT. Translating gives CASSSPFRQSTDTQYF. The chain is built from TRBV7-2 and TRBJ2-3; D not resolved. CDR3 size: 16 residues. V was clipped by 4 bases and J by 2 bases, with 16 bases between them. Germline V gives CDR1 SGHTA, CDR2 FQGNSA.

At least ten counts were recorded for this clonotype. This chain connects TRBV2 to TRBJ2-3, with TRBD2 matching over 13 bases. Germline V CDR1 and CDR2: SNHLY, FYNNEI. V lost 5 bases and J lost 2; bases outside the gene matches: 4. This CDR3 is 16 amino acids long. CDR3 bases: TGTGCCAGCAGTCGAGGACTAGCGGGGGACACAGATACGCAGTATTTT. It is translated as CASSRGLAGDTDTQYF.

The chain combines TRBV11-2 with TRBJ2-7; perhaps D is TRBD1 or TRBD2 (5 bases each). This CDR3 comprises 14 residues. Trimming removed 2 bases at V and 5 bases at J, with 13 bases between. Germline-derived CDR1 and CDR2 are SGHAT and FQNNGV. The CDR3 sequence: CASSLRDLSHEQYF. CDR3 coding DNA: TGTGCCAGCAGCTTAAGGGACCTTTCTCACGAGCAGTACTTC.

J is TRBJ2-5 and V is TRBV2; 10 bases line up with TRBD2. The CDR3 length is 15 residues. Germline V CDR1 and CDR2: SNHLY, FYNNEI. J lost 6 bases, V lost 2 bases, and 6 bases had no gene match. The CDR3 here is CASSEPSGSLKTQYF. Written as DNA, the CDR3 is TGTGCCAGCAGTGAACCTAGCGGGAGTTTGAAGACCCAGTACTTC.

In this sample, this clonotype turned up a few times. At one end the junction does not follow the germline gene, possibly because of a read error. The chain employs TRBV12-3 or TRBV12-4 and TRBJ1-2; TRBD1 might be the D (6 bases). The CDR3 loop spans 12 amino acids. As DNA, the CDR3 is TGTGCCAGCAGCTTAGGGGGAGTCGGCTACACCTTC. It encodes CASSLGGVGYTF.

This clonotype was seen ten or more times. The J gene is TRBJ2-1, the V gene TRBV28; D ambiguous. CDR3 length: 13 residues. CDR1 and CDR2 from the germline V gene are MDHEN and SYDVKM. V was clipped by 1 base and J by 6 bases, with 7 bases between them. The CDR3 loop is CASSLYSPNEQFF. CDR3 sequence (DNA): TGTGCCAGCAGTTTATATAGTCCCAATGAGCAGTTCTTC.

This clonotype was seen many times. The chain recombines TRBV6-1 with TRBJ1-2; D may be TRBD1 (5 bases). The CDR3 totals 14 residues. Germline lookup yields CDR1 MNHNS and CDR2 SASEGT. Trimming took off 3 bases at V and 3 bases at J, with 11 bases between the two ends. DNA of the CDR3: TGTGCCAGCAGTGACCTGACAGACTACTATGGCTACACCTTC. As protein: CASSDLTDYYGYTF.

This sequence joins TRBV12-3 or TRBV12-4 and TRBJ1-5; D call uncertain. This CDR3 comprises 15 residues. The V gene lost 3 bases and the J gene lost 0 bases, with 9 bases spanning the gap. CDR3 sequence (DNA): TGTGCCAGCAGTTTCCGGCCATATAGCAATCAGCCCCAGCATTTT. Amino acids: CASSFRPYSNQPQHF.

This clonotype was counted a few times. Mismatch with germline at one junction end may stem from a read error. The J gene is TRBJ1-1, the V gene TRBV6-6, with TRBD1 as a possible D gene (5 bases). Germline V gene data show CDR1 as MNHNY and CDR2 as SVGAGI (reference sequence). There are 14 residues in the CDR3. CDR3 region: CASSLDGANPEAFF. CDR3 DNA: TGTGCCAGCAGTTTAGACGGGGCGAACCCTGAAGCTTTCTTT.

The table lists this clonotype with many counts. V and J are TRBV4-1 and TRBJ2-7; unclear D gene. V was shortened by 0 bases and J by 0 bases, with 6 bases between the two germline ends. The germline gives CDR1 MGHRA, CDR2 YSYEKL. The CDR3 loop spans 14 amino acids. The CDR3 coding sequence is TGCGCCAGCAGCCAAGACGGCTACTCCTACGAGCAGTACTTC. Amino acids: CASSQDGYSYEQYF.

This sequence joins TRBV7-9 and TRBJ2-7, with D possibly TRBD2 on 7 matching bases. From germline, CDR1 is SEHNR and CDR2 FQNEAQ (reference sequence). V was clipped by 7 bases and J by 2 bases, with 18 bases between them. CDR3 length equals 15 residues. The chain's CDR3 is CASIPTEGGPYEQYF. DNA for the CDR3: TGTGCCAGCATACCCACCGAGGGGGGGCCCTACGAGCAGTACTTC. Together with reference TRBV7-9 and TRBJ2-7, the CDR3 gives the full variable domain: DTGVSQNPRHKITKRGQNVTFRCDPISEHNRLYWYRQTLGQGPEFLTYFQNEAQLEKSRLLSDRFSAERPKGSFSTLEIQRTEQGDSAMYLCASIPTEGGPYEQYFGPGTRLTVT.

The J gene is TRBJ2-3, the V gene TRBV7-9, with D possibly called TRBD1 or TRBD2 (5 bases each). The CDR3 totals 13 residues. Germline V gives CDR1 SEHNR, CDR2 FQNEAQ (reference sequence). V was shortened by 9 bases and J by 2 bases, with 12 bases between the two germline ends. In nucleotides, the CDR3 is TGTGCCAGTGGACTCGGGGCCACAGATACGCAGTATTTT. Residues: CASGLGATDTQYF.

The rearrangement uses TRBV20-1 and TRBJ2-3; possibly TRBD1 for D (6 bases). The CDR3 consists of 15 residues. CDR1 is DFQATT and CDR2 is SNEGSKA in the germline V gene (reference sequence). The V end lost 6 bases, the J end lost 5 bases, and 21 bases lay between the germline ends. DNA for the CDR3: TGCAGTGCACGGAAACAGGGCCGCAATCTAGATACGCAGTATTTT. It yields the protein CSARKQGRNLDTQYF.

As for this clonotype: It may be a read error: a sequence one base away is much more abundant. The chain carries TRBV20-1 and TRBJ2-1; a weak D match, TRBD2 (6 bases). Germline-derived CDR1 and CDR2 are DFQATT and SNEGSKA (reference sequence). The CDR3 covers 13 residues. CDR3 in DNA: TGCAGTGCTAGGAGCCCTGGAGGGAATGAGCGGTTCTTC. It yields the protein CSARSPGGNERFF.

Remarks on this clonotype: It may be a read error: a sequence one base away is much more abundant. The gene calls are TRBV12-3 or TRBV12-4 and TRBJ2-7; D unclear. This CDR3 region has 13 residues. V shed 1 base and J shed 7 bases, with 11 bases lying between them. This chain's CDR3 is CASSLGYNDEQYF. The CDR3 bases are TGTGCCAGCAGTTTAGGCTATAACGATGAGCAGTACTTC.

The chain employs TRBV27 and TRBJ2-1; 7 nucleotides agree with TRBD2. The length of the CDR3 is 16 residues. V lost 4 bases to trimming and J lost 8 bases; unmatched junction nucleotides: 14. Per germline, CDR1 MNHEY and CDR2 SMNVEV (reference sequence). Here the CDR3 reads CASSSYFGGGADEQFF. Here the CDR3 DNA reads TGTGCCAGCAGTTCTTACTTTGGGGGGGGTGCGGATGAGCAGTTCTTC.